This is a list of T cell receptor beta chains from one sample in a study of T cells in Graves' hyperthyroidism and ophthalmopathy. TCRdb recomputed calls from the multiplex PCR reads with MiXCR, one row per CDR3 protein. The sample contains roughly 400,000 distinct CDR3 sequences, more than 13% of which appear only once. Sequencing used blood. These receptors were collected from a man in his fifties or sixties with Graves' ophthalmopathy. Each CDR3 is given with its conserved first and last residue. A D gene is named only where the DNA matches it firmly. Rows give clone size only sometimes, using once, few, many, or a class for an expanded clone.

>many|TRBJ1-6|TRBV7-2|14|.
TGTGCCAGCAGCTTAAGGCCAGACTATTCACCCCTCCACTTT
CASSLRPDYSPLHF
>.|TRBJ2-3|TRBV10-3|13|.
TGTGCCATCGGCGGGGTTGGGACAGATACGCAGTATTTT
CAIGGVGTDTQYF
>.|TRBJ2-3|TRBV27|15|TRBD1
TGTGCCAGCAGTCCCCCACAGGGGGCAGCAGATACGCAGTATTTT
CASSPPQGAADTQYF
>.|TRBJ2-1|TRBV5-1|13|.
TGCGCCAGTAAACCGTCAAGGGCGGAGGAGCAGTTCTTC
CASKPSRAEEQFF
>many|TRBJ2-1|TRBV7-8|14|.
TGTGCCAGCAGCTTAGTCGGGGCTAGCAGTGAGCAGTTCTTC
CASSLVGASSEQFF
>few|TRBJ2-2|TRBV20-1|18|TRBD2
TGCAGTGCTAGAGATCCGAGACTAGCGGGAGGGCCGGCCGGGGAGCTGTTTTTT
CSARDPRLAGGPAGELFF
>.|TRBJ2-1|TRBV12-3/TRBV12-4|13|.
TGTGCCAGCAGTTCCCGACTGATCGATGAGCAGTTCTTC
CASSSRLIDEQFF
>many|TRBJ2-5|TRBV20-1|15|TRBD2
TGCAGTGCTAGCGGGAGCGGGAGCGTTCAACAGACCCAGTACTTC
CSASGSGSVQQTQYF
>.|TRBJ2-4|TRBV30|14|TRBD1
TGTGCCTGGAGTCGAACAGGGGGCTGGGACATTCAGTACTTC
CAWSRTGGWDIQYF
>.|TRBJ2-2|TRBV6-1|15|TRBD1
TGTGCCAGCAGCGGACAGGGAGGCGACACCGGGGAGCTGTTTTTT
CASSGQGGDTGELFF
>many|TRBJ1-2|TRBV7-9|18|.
TGTGCCAGCAGCTTTGGGAGGGGCGCGAGTTTCAATCGCTATGGCTACACCTTC
CASSFGRGASFNRYGYTF
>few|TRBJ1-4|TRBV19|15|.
TGTGCTTCACGGGGCAGACAGTCAACTAATGAAAAACTGTTTTTT
CASRGRQSTNEKLFF
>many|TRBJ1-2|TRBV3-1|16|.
TGTGCCAGCAGCCAACCCGCGGGCTCCGGCAACTATGGCTACACCTTC
CASSQPAGSGNYGYTF
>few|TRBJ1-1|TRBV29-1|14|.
TGCAGCGTTGAAGGACATCCGGTGAACACTGAAGCTTTCTTT
CSVEGHPVNTEAFF
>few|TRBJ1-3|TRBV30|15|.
TGTGCCTGGAGTTTATCAGGGGCTGCTGGAAACACCATATATTTT
CAWSLSGAAGNTIYF
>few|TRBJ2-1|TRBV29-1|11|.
TGCAGCGTTGAAGGTGTTAATGAGCAGTTCTTC
CSVEGVNEQFF
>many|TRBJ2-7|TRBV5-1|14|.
TGCGCCAGCAGCACCCAATCACGATCGGGGGAGCAGTACTTC
CASSTQSRSGEQYF
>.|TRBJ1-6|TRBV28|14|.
TGTGCCAGCAGTTTGTTTAGAGAAAATTCACCCCTCCACTTT
CASSLFRENSPLHF
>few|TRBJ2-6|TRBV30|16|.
TGTGCCTGGATTTCTGTGGGTTTTTCTGGGGCCAACGTCCTGACTTTC
CAWISVGFSGANVLTF
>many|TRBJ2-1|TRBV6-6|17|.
TGTGCCAGCAGTTACTCGATTTGGAGCGGAGGTGACAATGAGCAGTTCTTC
CASSYSIWSGGDNEQFF
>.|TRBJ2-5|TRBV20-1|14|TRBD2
TGCAGTGCTGGACATAGCGGGAGAGCCGAGACCCAGTACTTC
CSAGHSGRAETQYF
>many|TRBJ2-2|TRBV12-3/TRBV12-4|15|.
TGTGCCAGCAGTTTAGGGAGACGGAACACCGGGGAGCTGTTTTTT
CASSLGRRNTGELFF
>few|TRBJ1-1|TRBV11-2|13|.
TGTGCCAGCAGCTTAAGCACGAACACTGAAGCTTTCTTT
CASSLSTNTEAFF
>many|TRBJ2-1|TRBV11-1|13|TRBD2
TGTGCCAGCAGCCGGGGGGGGGTAGGTGAGCAGTTCTTC
CASSRGGVGEQFF
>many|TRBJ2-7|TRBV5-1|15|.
TGCGCCAGCAGCTTGGTAGGAGGGGGAACATACGAGCAGTACTTC
CASSLVGGGTYEQYF
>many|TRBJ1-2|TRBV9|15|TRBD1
TGTGCCAGCAGCGTAGTGGACAGGGGATTCGAAGGCTACACCTTC
CASSVVDRGFEGYTF
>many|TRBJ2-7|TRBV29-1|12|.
TGCAGCGTTGAAGACAGCTCCTACGAGCAGTACTTC
CSVEDSSYEQYF
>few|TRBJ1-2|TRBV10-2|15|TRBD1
TGCGCCAGCAGCCTGGTGGACAGGGGGCGAGTTGGCTACACCTTC
CASSLVDRGRVGYTF
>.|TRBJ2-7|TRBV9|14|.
TGTGCCAGCAGCGTAGATCAGTCCGGTACCGAGCAGTACTTC
CASSVDQSGTEQYF
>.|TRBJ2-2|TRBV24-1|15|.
TGTGCCACCAGTGATTTGGGGCTAGCGCACGGGGAGCTGTTTTTT
CATSDLGLAHGELFF
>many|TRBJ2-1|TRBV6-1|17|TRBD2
TGTGCCAGCAGTTCGAATATCCTAGCGGGGAGGTACAATGAGCAGTTCTTC
CASSSNILAGRYNEQFF
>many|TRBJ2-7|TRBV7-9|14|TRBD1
TGTGCCAGCAGCTCACCGGACAGGGGCTACGAGCAGTACTTC
CASSSPDRGYEQYF
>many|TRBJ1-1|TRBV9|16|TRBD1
TGTGCCACCCGACTTGGGACAGAGCTCATGAACACTGAAGCTTTCTTT
CATRLGTELMNTEAFF
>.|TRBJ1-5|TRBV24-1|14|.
TGTGCCACCAGTGATTTGCTTAGCGCTGGGCCCCAGCATTTT
CATSDLLSAGPQHF
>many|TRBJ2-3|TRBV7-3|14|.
TGTGCCAGCAGCTTAGGGGGGCGGGTAGATACGCAGTATTTT
CASSLGGRVDTQYF
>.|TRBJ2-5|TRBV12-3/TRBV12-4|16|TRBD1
TGTGCCAGCAGTTTATCCGGGACAGGGGGACGAGAGACCCAGTACTTC
CASSLSGTGGRETQYF
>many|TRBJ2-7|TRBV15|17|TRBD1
TGTGCCACCAGCAGACTTCCAGGGGGCAATTTTTTCAACGAGCAGTACTTC
CATSRLPGGNFFNEQYF
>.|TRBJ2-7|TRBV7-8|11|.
TGTGCCAGCAGCCCACTCCGCGAGCAGTACTTC
CASSPLREQYF
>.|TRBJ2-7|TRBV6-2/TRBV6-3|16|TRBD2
TGTGCCAGCAGTCCGGCTGGACTAGGCAGAGGCCACGAGCAGTACTTC
CASSPAGLGRGHEQYF
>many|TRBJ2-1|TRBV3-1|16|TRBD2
TGTGCCAGCAGCTCATCCGGGGGACTAGCGGGCAATGAGCAGTTCTTC
CASSSSGGLAGNEQFF
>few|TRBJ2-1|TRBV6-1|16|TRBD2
TGTGCCACCCGATCCTATAGCGGGAGCCCGGGCAATGAGCAGTTCTTC
CATRSYSGSPGNEQFF
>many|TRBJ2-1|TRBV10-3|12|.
TGTGCCATCAGTGGAGGGTCTTCGGAGCAGTTCTTC
CAISGGSSEQFF
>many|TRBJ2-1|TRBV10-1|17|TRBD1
TGCGCCAGCAGTGCGGCGGGCAGGGGGCTTTCGTACAATGAGCAGTTCTTC
CASSAAGRGLSYNEQFF
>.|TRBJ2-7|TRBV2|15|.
TGTGCCAGCAGCTTGGAGGCGGGTACCCTCTACGAGCAGTACTTC
CASSLEAGTLYEQYF
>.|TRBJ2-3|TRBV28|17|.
TGTGCCAGCAGCATCATCGGTTCCTCGCTTTCCACAGATACGCAGTATTTT
CASSIIGSSLSTDTQYF
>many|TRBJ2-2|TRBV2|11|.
TGTGCCAGCAGTGCGGTCGGGGAGCTGTTTTTT
CASSAVGELFF
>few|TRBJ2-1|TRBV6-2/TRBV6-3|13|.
TGTGCCAGCAGATCCGACATTTACAATGAGCAGTTCTTC
CASRSDIYNEQFF
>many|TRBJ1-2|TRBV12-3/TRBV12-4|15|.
TGTGCCAGCAGGGCCGGGGACCGAGCCTCCTATGGCTACACCTTC
CASRAGDRASYGYTF
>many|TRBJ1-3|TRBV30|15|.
TGTGCCTGGTCGAGCGGGCTTTCTACTGGAAACACCATATATTTT
CAWSSGLSTGNTIYF
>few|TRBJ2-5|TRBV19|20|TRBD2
TGTGCCAGTAGTATAACGGGAGGGACTAGCGGGAGAAGAGGTCAAGAGACCCAGTACTTC
CASSITGGTSGRRGQETQYF
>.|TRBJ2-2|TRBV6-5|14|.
TGTGCCAGCAGTTACTCGTTGACCACCGGGGAGCTGTTTTTT
CASSYSLTTGELFF
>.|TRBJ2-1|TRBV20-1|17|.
TGCAGTGCTAGAGCTAGACCCCCAGCCGTCCCTTACAATGAGCAGTTCTTC
CSARARPPAVPYNEQFF
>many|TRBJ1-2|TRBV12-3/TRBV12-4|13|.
TGTGCCAGCAAACCGGATAGTCTTGAAGGCTACACCTTC
CASKPDSLEGYTF